One sample yielded the 7 T cell receptor beta chains listed below, sequenced in a study of blood T cell repertoires in COVID-19. The repertoire was sequenced with immunoSEQ multiplex PCR; TCRdb's copy has only in-frame clones and lacks some. The sample lists fewer than 150,000 clones, 87% seen once, with 4% to 4.5% in the top ten. What was sequenced was peripheral blood. Source of these receptors: a woman aged 35 to 49 with acute or convalescent COVID-19.

The chain joins TRBV9 to TRBJ1-6, with D unresolved. Trimming took off 2 bases at V and 8 bases at J, with 14 bases between the two ends. The length of the CDR3 is 15 residues. From germline, CDR1 is SGDLS and CDR2 YYNGEE. DNA for the CDR3: TGTGCCAGCAGCGTCCGGGGAGACCTCTATTCACCCCTCCACTTT. Amino acids: CASSVRGDLYSPLHF.

The V gene is TRBV28, the J gene TRBJ1-1; 8 positions match TRBD1. J lost 6 bases, V lost 3 bases, and 6 bases had no gene match. CDR1 MDHEN and CDR2 SYDVKM come from the germline V gene. The CDR3 is 14 amino acids. DNA for the CDR3: TGTGCCAGCAGTTTCGGGCAGGGGGCCTCTGAAGCTTTCTTT. Amino acid sequence: CASSFGQGASEAFF.

The rearrangement links TRBV28 to TRBJ1-4; 7 bases are a match to TRBD1. CDR1 and CDR2 (germline): MDHEN, SYDVKM. Losses at the gene ends were 5 bases for V and 0 bases for J; bases not matched to a gene: 0. This CDR3 has 14 amino acids. The CDR3 DNA follows: TGTGCCAGCAGTGGGACAGCAACTAATGAAAAACTGTTTTTT. Translating gives CASSGTATNEKLFF. The whole variable domain, remainder taken from reference TRBV28 and TRBJ1-4, is DVKVTQSSRYLVKRTGEKVFLECVQDMDHENMFWYRQDPGLGLRLIYFSYDVKMKEKGDIPEGYSVSREKKERFSLILESASTNQTSMYLCASSGTATNEKLFFGSGTQLSVL.

The V and J genes are TRBV19 and TRBJ1-2, with D uncertain. This CDR3 has 16 amino acids. Trimming pared 3 bases from V and 2 bases from J, leaving 16 bases between. Germline CDR1 is LNHDA and CDR2 is SQIVND (reference sequence). The DNA of the CDR3 is TGTGCCAGTAGTATGCCCGCCGAGGTTAACAACTATGGCTACACCTTC. As protein: CASSMPAEVNNYGYTF.

This chain links TRBV18 with TRBJ2-5, with D possibly matching TRBD2 (5 bases). Trimming took 3 bases from V and 1 from J, leaving 6 bases between them. There are 13 residues in the CDR3. Germline V lookup: CDR1 KGHSH, CDR2 LQKENI. CDR3 protein: CASSPLAQETQYF. The CDR3 DNA follows: TGTGCCAGCTCACCCCTAGCCCAAGAGACCCAGTACTTC.

This clone was seen a single time. The rearrangement links TRBV28 to TRBJ1-2; 8 bases line up with TRBD1. CDR3 length: 14 residues. In germline, CDR1 is MDHEN, CDR2 SYDVKM. The ends lost 1 base at V and 8 bases at J; junction bases unmatched: 6. The CDR3 protein is CASSLLQGVGGYTF. The CDR3 DNA follows: TGTGCCAGCAGTTTATTACAGGGGGTTGGAGGCTACACCTTC.

The chain combines TRBV27 with TRBJ2-1, with 14 bases aligning to TRBD2. The V gene end was trimmed by 5 bases and the J gene end by 7 bases; junction bases not matched to a gene: 19. The CDR3 is made up of 20 amino acids. The germline V gene encodes CDR1 MNHEY and CDR2 SMNVEV (reference sequence). CDR3 residues: CASSKKRGGSGTSGSNEQFF. The CDR3 DNA reads TGTGCCAGCAGTAAGAAGCGGGGCGGCTCGGGGACTAGCGGGAGTAATGAGCAGTTCTTC.